This passage covers 26 T cell receptor beta chains from one sample sequenced in a study of cytomegalovirus exposure and HLA in healthy donors. Use of 60 Vbeta and 13 Jbeta primers characterized the PCR. Method: immunoSEQ multiplex PCR; TCRdb's copy keeps in-frame clones and lacks some. The sample has some 170,000 clones; more than 80% are singletons. The specimen was PBMCs. The receptors here all came from a woman aged 18-30 years in good health and CMV-seropositive.

The chain links TRBV25-1 to TRBJ1-2; D unclear. The V and J ends lost 3 bases and 4 bases respectively, with 9 bases between them. This CDR3 spans 13 amino acids. Germline CDR1 MGHDK, CDR2 SYGVNS. The CDR3 DNA reads TGTGCCAGCAGTGACCCCACTTCCTATGGCTACACCTTC. This codes for CASSDPTSYGYTF.

CDR3 residues: CASSLTQGGEQYF. In DNA, the CDR3 is TGTGCCAGCAGCTTAACCCAGGGTGGGGAGCAGTACTTC. The J gene is TRBJ2-7, the V gene TRBV7-3; a possible D gene is TRBD1 (5 bases). Germline V lookup: CDR1 SGHTA, CDR2 FQGTGA. This CDR3 is built from 13 residues. The V and J ends lost 0 bases and 7 bases respectively, with 10 bases between them.

V gene TRBV19 combines with J gene TRBJ1-3, with 7 bases aligning to TRBD1. CDR3 length equals 16 residues. V lost 8 bases and J lost 2; bases outside the gene matches: 12. The germline gives CDR1 LNHDA, CDR2 SQIVND (reference sequence). The CDR3 region has the DNA TGTGCCAGTCAACTGCGACAGGGATTAACTGGAAACACCATATATTTT. This gives the protein CASQLRQGLTGNTIYF.

V and J are TRBV18 and TRBJ1-3; perhaps TRBD1 as D (6 bases). The V gene lost 4 bases and the J gene lost 1 base, with 8 bases spanning the gap. CDR1 is KGHSH and CDR2 is LQKENI in the germline V gene. The CDR3 runs to 14 residues. CDR3 amino acids: CASSQQGSGNTIYF. CDR3 nucleotide sequence: TGTGCCAGCTCACAACAGGGTTCTGGAAACACCATATATTTT.

The chain uses TRBV19 and TRBJ1-3; 7 positions agree with TRBD1. The CDR3 spans 14 residues. The germline CDR1 and CDR2 sequences are LNHDA and SQIVND (reference sequence). The V gene end was trimmed by 6 bases and the J gene end by 1 base; junction bases not matched to a gene: 3. CDR3 protein: CASRAGGSGNTIYF. CDR3 nucleotides: TGTGCCAGTAGAGCAGGGGGATCTGGAAACACCATATATTTT. Complete variable domain (other parts from reference TRBV19 and TRBJ1-3): DGGITQSPKYLFRKEGQNVTLSCEQNLNHDAMYWYRQDPGQGLRLIYYSQIVNDFQKGDIAEGYSVSREKKESFPLTVTSAQKNPTAFYLCASRAGGSGNTIYFGEGSWLTVV.

The V call is TRBV5-6, the J call TRBJ2-6, with D uncertain. The germline gives CDR1 SGHDT, CDR2 YYEEEE. V lost 2 bases, J lost 0 bases, and 9 bases lay in between. CDR3 length: 16 amino acids. DNA of the CDR3: TGTGCCAGCAGCTTCTTTAGTTACTCTGGGGCCAACGTCCTGACTTTC. Protein sequence: CASSFFSYSGANVLTF.

The rearrangement uses TRBV30 and TRBJ2-7, with D tentatively TRBD1 (6 bases). The V end was cut by 0 bases, the J end by 7 bases, with 13 bases between. CDR3 length equals 13 residues. The germline gives CDR1 GTSNPN, CDR2 SVGIG (reference sequence). CDR3 in DNA: TGTGCCTGGAGTGTACACAGGGTCAGAGAGCAGTACTTC. Protein sequence: CAWSVHRVREQYF.

The chain couples TRBV6-5 to TRBJ1-2, with D perhaps TRBD1 (6 bases). From germline, CDR1 is MNHEY and CDR2 SVGAGI. This CDR3 comprises 13 residues. V lost 2 bases, J lost 4 bases, and 8 bases lay in between. In DNA form, the CDR3 reads TGTGCCAGCAGTTACACGGACAGCTATGGCTACACCTTC. Its protein is CASSYTDSYGYTF.

The chain carries TRBV28 and TRBJ1-5; 10 bases map to TRBD1. Germline V gives CDR1 MDHEN, CDR2 SYDVKM. CDR3 length equals 15 residues. J lost 8 bases, V lost 7 bases, and 11 bases had no gene match. The CDR3 DNA follows: TGTGCCAGCATTACCGGGACAGGGGACGCAAAGCCCCAGCATTTT. Encoded protein: CASITGTGDAKPQHF.

The rearrangement links TRBV5-6 to TRBJ1-6, with 8 bases matching TRBD1. The CDR3 extends over 16 amino acids. CDR1 SGHDT and CDR2 YYEEEE come from the germline V gene. The V and J ends lost 0 bases and 4 bases, in that order; junction bases with no gene match: 3. Written as DNA, the CDR3 is TGTGCCAGCAGCTTGGGCCAGGGGGCTTATAATTCACCCCTCCACTTT. Its translation is CASSLGQGAYNSPLHF.

The chain carries TRBV5-1 and TRBJ2-7; TRBD2 aligns across 8 bases. V gave up 0 bases and J gave up 0 bases; unmatched junction bases: 5. The CDR3 covers 16 residues. Germline V gene data show CDR1 as SGHRS and CDR2 as YFSETQ. The CDR3 reads CASSLAGLAISYEQYF. CDR3 nucleotides: TGCGCCAGCAGCTTGGCAGGACTAGCCATCTCCTACGAGCAGTACTTC.

The rearrangement links TRBV7-2 to TRBJ2-5; a weak D match, TRBD2 (6 bases). V lost 2 bases and J lost 5, with 12 bases in between. CDR1 and CDR2 (germline): SGHTA, FQGNSA. The CDR3 contains 14 residues. The CDR3 region has the DNA TGTGCCAGCAGCTTACGGGGGTCCCTGGAGACCCAGTACTTC. This sequence encodes CASSLRGSLETQYF.

This rearrangement joins TRBV19 to TRBJ1-2, with 8 bases aligning to TRBD1. The CDR3 totals 12 residues. Trimming at V came to 9 bases and at J to 14 bases, leaving 14 bases not matched to a gene. From germline, CDR1 is LNHDA and CDR2 SQIVND (reference sequence). CDR3 sequence: CASAPEYRGLTF. CDR3 coding DNA: TGTGCCAGCGCCCCCGAATACAGGGGGTTAACCTTC.

Notes on this clone: The junction shows a germline mismatch at one end, possibly a read error. This chain uses TRBV29-1 with TRBJ1-2; 8 bases map to TRBD1. The CDR3 sequence is 13 residues long. The germline CDR1 and CDR2 sequences are SQVTM and ANQGSEA. DNA of the CDR3: TGCAGCGTTGAAGATCAGGGACAGGTTGTCCCAATTTTC. It translates to CSVEDQGQVVPIF.

The chain carries TRBV27 and TRBJ1-2; D gene ambiguous. With 4 bases removed from V and 8 bases from J, the gap between germline ends came to 5 bases. Germline loops: CDR1 MNHEY, CDR2 SMNVEV (reference sequence). The length of the CDR3 is 10 residues. In DNA form, the CDR3 reads TGTGCCAGCAGTTGCAGGGGCTACACCTTC. Protein sequence: CASSCRGYTF.

V is TRBV4-2 and J is TRBJ1-3, with 7 positions matching TRBD1. This CDR3 is built from 16 residues. The junction had 7 bases not matched to a gene; V was cut back by 3 bases and J by 2 bases. Germline values: CDR1 LGHNA, CDR2 YNFKEQ. The CDR3 reads CASSQPPGGAGNTIYF. The CDR3 region has the DNA TGTGCCAGCAGCCAGCCGCCAGGGGGAGCTGGAAACACCATATATTTT.

A word on this clone: The junction and the germline gene differ at one end; a read error may be behind it. This sequence joins TRBV7-9 and TRBJ1-6; a possible D gene is TRBD1 (5 bases). The germline gives CDR1 SEHNR, CDR2 FQNEAQ (reference sequence). CDR3 length: 18 amino acids. The DNA of the CDR3 is TGTTCCAGCAGCTCACGATACCTAGGTCAACAGGATAATTCACCCCTCCACTTT. The encoded protein is CSSSSRYLGQQDNSPLHF.

This clone appeared a few times. V gene TRBV7-2 combines with J gene TRBJ2-2; 13 nucleotides match TRBD2. The junction had 6 bases not matched to a gene; V was cut back by 6 bases and J by 2 bases. The germline V gene encodes CDR1 SGHTA and CDR2 FQGNSA. There are 17 residues in the CDR3. The CDR3 sequence: CASRGTSGGANTGELFF. In DNA form, the CDR3 reads TGTGCCAGCAGGGGAACTAGCGGGGGGGCAAACACCGGGGAGCTGTTTTTT.

The chain combines TRBV13 with TRBJ2-5, with TRBD2 as a possible D gene (6 bases). The germline V gene encodes CDR1 PRHDT and CDR2 FYEKMQ (reference sequence). This CDR3 is 15 amino acids long. Trimming removed 1 base from V and 3 bases from J, with 12 bases in between. For the CDR3, the DNA is TGTGCCAGCAGCTTAGTCCGGGGGAAGGAAGAGACCCAGTACTTC. Amino acid sequence: CASSLVRGKEETQYF.

V is TRBV19 and J is TRBJ2-4; possibly TRBD1 for D (6 bases). Trimming pared 5 bases from V and 5 bases from J, leaving 10 bases between. The CDR3 has 13 residues. From germline, CDR1 is LNHDA and CDR2 SQIVND (reference sequence). This chain's CDR3 is CASSPGEENIQYF. The CDR3 nucleotides read TGTGCCAGTAGTCCAGGGGAAGAAAACATTCAGTACTTC.

The chain employs TRBV30 and TRBJ2-5; D is ambiguous. V dropped 3 bases and J dropped 5 bases, with 7 bases sitting between them. The CDR3 covers 11 residues. Germline-derived CDR1 and CDR2 are GTSNPN and SVGIG (reference sequence). The CDR3 DNA sequence: TGTGCCTGGAGAGCCATGGAGACCCAGTACTTC. Its translation: CAWRAMETQYF.

The rearrangement uses TRBV7-9 and TRBJ1-1; D is ambiguous. The CDR3 loop spans 12 amino acids. V was clipped by 5 bases and J by 7 bases, with 11 bases between them. Per the germline V gene, CDR1 is SEHNR and CDR2 is FQNEAQ (reference sequence). CDR3 in DNA: TGTGCCAGCAGCATTATGGGCTTTGAAGCTTTCTTT. Protein product: CASSIMGFEAFF.

The gene calls are TRBV4-1 and TRBJ1-2; maybe TRBD1 (5 bases). There are 14 residues in the CDR3. Germline assignment: CDR1 MGHRA and CDR2 YSYEKL. V was cut by 1 base and J by 3 bases, with 9 bases left in between. The CDR3 loop reads CASSQVLGDYGYTF. In nucleotides, the CDR3 is TGCGCCAGCAGCCAAGTTTTAGGGGACTATGGCTACACCTTC.

The chain combines TRBV7-6 with TRBJ2-7; a possible D gene is TRBD2 (5 bases). V lost 5 bases to trimming and J lost 9 bases, with 20 bases between them. Germline lookup yields CDR1 SGHVS and CDR2 FNYEAQ. The CDR3 contains 14 residues. The CDR3 sequence is CASSPSAGESAQYF. The CDR3 nucleotides are TGTGCCAGCAGCCCGTCGGCCGGGGAGAGCGCGCAGTACTTC. The full variable domain, completed using reference TRBV7-6 and TRBJ2-7, is GAGVSQSPRYKVTKRGQDVALRCDPISGHVSLYWYRQALGQGPEFLTYFNYEAQQDKSGLPNDRFSAERPEGSISTLTIQRTEQRDSAMYRCASSPSAGESAQYFGPGTRLTVT.

This chain joins TRBV7-2 and TRBJ1-5; D is uncertain. V was clipped by 5 bases and J by 0 bases, with 11 bases between them. Per germline, CDR1 SGHTA and CDR2 FQGNSA. The CDR3 is made up of 15 amino acids. CDR3 region: CASSLRVGSNQPQHF. DNA of the CDR3: TGTGCCAGCAGCCTCCGGGTGGGTAGCAATCAGCCCCAGCATTTT.

This chain's CDR3 is CASSLGEVAGELFF. The DNA of the CDR3 is TGTGCCAGCAGCTTAGGGGAGGTGGCCGGGGAGCTGTTTTTT. The gene calls are TRBV7-2 and TRBJ2-2; D may be TRBD2 (6 bases). The germline V gene has CDR1 SGHTA and CDR2 FQGNSA. CDR3 size: 14 residues. The V and J ends lost 1 base and 6 bases respectively, with 9 bases between them.